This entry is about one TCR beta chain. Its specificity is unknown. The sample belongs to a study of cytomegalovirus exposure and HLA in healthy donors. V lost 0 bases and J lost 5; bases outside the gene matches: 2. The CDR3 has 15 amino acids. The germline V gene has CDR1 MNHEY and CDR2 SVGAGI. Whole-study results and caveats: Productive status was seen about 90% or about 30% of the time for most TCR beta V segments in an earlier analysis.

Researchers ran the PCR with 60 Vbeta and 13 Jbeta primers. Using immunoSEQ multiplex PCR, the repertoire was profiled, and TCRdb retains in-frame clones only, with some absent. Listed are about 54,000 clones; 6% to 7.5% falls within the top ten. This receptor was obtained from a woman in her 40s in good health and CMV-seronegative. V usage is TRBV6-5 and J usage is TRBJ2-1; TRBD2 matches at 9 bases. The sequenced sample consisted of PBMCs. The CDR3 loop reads CASSYSTSGHNEQFF. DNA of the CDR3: TGTGCCAGCAGTTACTCGACTAGCGGACACAATGAGCAGTTCTTC.